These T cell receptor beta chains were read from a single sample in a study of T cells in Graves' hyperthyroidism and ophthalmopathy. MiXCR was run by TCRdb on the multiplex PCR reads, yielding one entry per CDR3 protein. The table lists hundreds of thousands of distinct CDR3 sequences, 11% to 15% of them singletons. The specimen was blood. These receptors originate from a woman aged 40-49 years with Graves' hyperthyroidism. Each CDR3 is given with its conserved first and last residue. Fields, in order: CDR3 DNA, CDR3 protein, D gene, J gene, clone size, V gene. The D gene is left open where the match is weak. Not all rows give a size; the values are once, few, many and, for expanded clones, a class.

CDR3nt: TGTGCCAGCAAACTACAGGGTACTCAGCCCCAGCATTTT
CDR3aa: CASKLQGTQPQHF
d_gene: -
j_gene: TRBJ1-5
abundance: -
v_gene: TRBV6-4

CDR3nt: TGTGCCAGCAGTATTATAGGGGGGGCCTCCTACAATGAGCAGTTCTTC
CDR3aa: CASSIIGGASYNEQFF
d_gene: -
j_gene: TRBJ2-1
abundance: many
v_gene: TRBV28

CDR3nt: TGTGCCACCGCGGATCCTGCGGGGGGAGTGGCCAATGAGCAGTTCTTC
CDR3aa: CATADPAGGVANEQFF
d_gene: TRBD2
j_gene: TRBJ2-1
abundance: many
v_gene: TRBV24-1

CDR3nt: TGCAGTGCTAGAGATTTGGGAGCGAGAATAGAGTACTACGAGCAGTACTTC
CDR3aa: CSARDLGARIEYYEQYF
d_gene: -
j_gene: TRBJ2-7
abundance: -
v_gene: TRBV20-1

CDR3nt: TGCAGTGCTAGGCATAATTTGGCGGGAGTATCCGGCGAGCAGTACTTC
CDR3aa: CSARHNLAGVSGEQYF
d_gene: TRBD2
j_gene: TRBJ2-7
abundance: many
v_gene: TRBV20-1

CDR3nt: TGCGCCAGCAGCCAAGATGTTGGGTCCGCTAGGAGCTACACCTTC
CDR3aa: CASSQDVGSARSYTF
d_gene: -
j_gene: TRBJ1-2
abundance: -
v_gene: TRBV4-1

CDR3nt: TGTGCCAGTAGCTCAAGCCTAGCGGTCCTAAACACCGGGGAGCTGTTTTTT
CDR3aa: CASSSSLAVLNTGELFF
d_gene: TRBD2
j_gene: TRBJ2-2
abundance: -
v_gene: TRBV19

CDR3nt: TGTGCCAGCAGTTTAAGGCACTTGAACACCGGGGAGCTGTTTTTT
CDR3aa: CASSLRHLNTGELFF
d_gene: -
j_gene: TRBJ2-2
abundance: many
v_gene: TRBV12-3/TRBV12-4

CDR3nt: -
CDR3aa: CASSFYICSAGGQGGTYEQYF
d_gene: -
j_gene: TRBJ2-7
abundance: -
v_gene: TRBV7-8

CDR3nt: TGTGCCAGTAGTAAATATAACAGGGGGCCCCAGCATTTT
CDR3aa: CASSKYNRGPQHF
d_gene: TRBD1
j_gene: TRBJ1-5
abundance: few
v_gene: TRBV19

CDR3nt: TGTGCCAGCAGTGATCACAGGGTGGAAGAGCAGTACTTC
CDR3aa: CASSDHRVEEQYF
d_gene: -
j_gene: TRBJ2-7
abundance: many
v_gene: TRBV2

CDR3nt: TGCGCCAGCAGCCCGACAGACTATGGCTACACCTTC
CDR3aa: CASSPTDYGYTF
d_gene: -
j_gene: TRBJ1-2
abundance: many
v_gene: TRBV5-1

CDR3nt: TGTGCCACCGGCGCAGGGCTTGACTACGAGCAGTACTTC
CDR3aa: CATGAGLDYEQYF
d_gene: -
j_gene: TRBJ2-7
abundance: many
v_gene: TRBV12-3/TRBV12-4

CDR3nt: TGCGCCAGCAGGCCATTAGCGGGAAGCTCCTACAATGAGCAGTTCTTC
CDR3aa: CASRPLAGSSYNEQFF
d_gene: TRBD2
j_gene: TRBJ2-1
abundance: -
v_gene: TRBV5-1

CDR3nt: TGCGCCAGCAGCTTGGCTCTAGGGCAAGACGAGCAGTACTTC
CDR3aa: CASSLALGQDEQYF
d_gene: -
j_gene: TRBJ2-7
abundance: few
v_gene: TRBV5-1

CDR3nt: TGTGCCACCAGTGGTTCAGGGACAGGGGTAACCGGGGAGCTGTTTTTT
CDR3aa: CATSGSGTGVTGELFF
d_gene: TRBD1
j_gene: TRBJ2-2
abundance: -
v_gene: TRBV24-1

CDR3nt: TGCGCCAGCAGCTTAAGACAGGGGGAGGATGAAGCTTTCTTT
CDR3aa: CASSLRQGEDEAFF
d_gene: TRBD1
j_gene: TRBJ1-1
abundance: many
v_gene: TRBV5-1

CDR3nt: TGTGCCAGCAAGCGACTGCCGGGACTAGCGGAAAGGCGGTCCTACGAGCAGTACTTC
CDR3aa: CASKRLPGLAERRSYEQYF
d_gene: TRBD2
j_gene: TRBJ2-7
abundance: many
v_gene: TRBV27

CDR3nt: TGTGCCAGCAGAGCGTCCGGGACAAGTATAGACTATGGCTACACCTTC
CDR3aa: CASRASGTSIDYGYTF
d_gene: -
j_gene: TRBJ1-2
abundance: many
v_gene: TRBV28

CDR3nt: TGTGCCAGCAGTTGGGACAGGGGTAACGAAGCTTTCTTT
CDR3aa: CASSWDRGNEAFF
d_gene: TRBD1
j_gene: TRBJ1-1
abundance: many
v_gene: TRBV27

CDR3nt: TGCAGCGTTGCGGACAGTTATAGCAATCAGCCCCAGCATTTT
CDR3aa: CSVADSYSNQPQHF
d_gene: -
j_gene: TRBJ1-5
abundance: -
v_gene: TRBV29-1

CDR3nt: TGTGCCAGCAGCCAAGTGGGACTAGCGGGAGGGGTTAAGCAAGAGACCCAGTACTTC
CDR3aa: CASSQVGLAGGVKQETQYF
d_gene: TRBD2
j_gene: TRBJ2-5
abundance: -
v_gene: TRBV9

CDR3nt: TGCAGTGCGAGCGGGGGCCGCTCCTACAATGAGCAGTTCTTC
CDR3aa: CSASGGRSYNEQFF
d_gene: TRBD2
j_gene: TRBJ2-1
abundance: many
v_gene: TRBV20-1

CDR3nt: TGTGCCAGCAGCCCTAGCGGGAGAGTCTTCTACGAGCAGTACTTC
CDR3aa: CASSPSGRVFYEQYF
d_gene: TRBD2
j_gene: TRBJ2-7
abundance: few
v_gene: TRBV5-6

CDR3nt: TGCGCCAGCAGCTTAGCTGGCCTAGCGGCGACCTTCAATGAGCAGTTCTTC
CDR3aa: CASSLAGLAATFNEQFF
d_gene: TRBD2
j_gene: TRBJ2-1
abundance: -
v_gene: TRBV4-1

CDR3nt: TGTGCCGCAGCGGGTGGGAATCCCCCCTACGAGCAGTACTTC
CDR3aa: CAAAGGNPPYEQYF
d_gene: -
j_gene: TRBJ2-7
abundance: many
v_gene: TRBV25-1

CDR3nt: TGCAGTGCTAGAGAAACAGGGAAAGGAAACACCATATATTTT
CDR3aa: CSARETGKGNTIYF
d_gene: -
j_gene: TRBJ1-3
abundance: many
v_gene: TRBV20-1

CDR3nt: TGTGCCAGCAGTTACCCCCAAGGACAGGGGGCTAGGGACACTGAAGCTTTCTTT
CDR3aa: CASSYPQGQGARDTEAFF
d_gene: TRBD1
j_gene: TRBJ1-1
abundance: many
v_gene: TRBV6-2/TRBV6-3

CDR3nt: TGTGCCAGCAAACCCAGTCTGAGTCGGCCCCAGCATTTT
CDR3aa: CASKPSLSRPQHF
d_gene: -
j_gene: TRBJ1-5
abundance: -
v_gene: TRBV18

CDR3nt: TGTGCCAGTAGTAACCATTATGGCTACACCTTC
CDR3aa: CASSNHYGYTF
d_gene: -
j_gene: TRBJ1-2
abundance: -
v_gene: TRBV19

CDR3nt: TGTGCCAGCCAAACAGGGGGCGCGGGTGAAAAACTGTTTTTT
CDR3aa: CASQTGGAGEKLFF
d_gene: TRBD1
j_gene: TRBJ1-4
abundance: -
v_gene: TRBV6-2/TRBV6-3